Following are 16 T cell receptor beta chains from one sample sequenced in a study of T cell responses to AZD1222 COVID-19 vaccine. Generated by immunoSEQ multiplex PCR, the TCRdb table keeps only in-frame clones and is missing some. The sample gives roughly 160,000 clones, roughly 89% of which show up once; 0.85% to 1.1% is in the top ten. The sequenced sample was peripheral blood, obtained 28 days after the second AZD1222 dose. Source of these receptors: an adult who received the AZD1222 COVID-19 vaccine.

The chain links TRBV2 to TRBJ1-1; D remains unclear. Trimming removed 4 bases at V and 1 base at J, with 7 bases between. CDR3 length: 13 amino acids. The V gene's germline CDR1 is SNHLY and CDR2 FYNNEI. CDR3 nucleotide sequence: TGTGCCAGCAGTGGGGCATCGAACACTGAAGCTTTCTTT. This encodes CASSGASNTEAFF.

The chain links TRBV7-8 to TRBJ1-1; D not certain. Germline V gene sequence: CDR1 SGHVS, CDR2 FQNEAQ. Trimming removed 5 bases at V and 8 bases at J, with 12 bases between. The CDR3 runs to 12 residues. The CDR3, as DNA: TGTGCCAGCAGCACACTAAGGGCGGAAGCTTTCTTT. Amino acid sequence: CASSTLRAEAFF.

The count of this clone is one. This sequence joins TRBV6-5 and TRBJ1-2; 11 nucleotides align to TRBD1. Trimming at V came to 7 bases and at J to 5 bases, leaving 9 bases not matched to a gene. This CDR3 has 15 amino acids. Germline CDR1 reads MNHEY; CDR2 reads SVGAGI. CDR3 amino acids: CASNGRDRGTYGYTF. CDR3 in DNA: TGTGCCAGCAACGGAAGGGACAGGGGGACTTATGGCTACACCTTC.

The J gene is TRBJ1-3, the V gene TRBV18; the D is unclear. Trimming pared 3 bases from V and 0 bases from J, leaving 15 bases between. This CDR3 has 17 amino acids. Germline CDR1 and CDR2: KGHSH and LQKENI. The CDR3 loop reads CASSPSSDTSSGNTIYF. CDR3 DNA sequence: TGTGCCAGCTCACCGTCTTCTGACACTAGCTCTGGAAACACCATATATTTT.

This clone was seen only a few times. The chain has TRBV4-3 and TRBJ1-1; 8 nucleotides align to TRBD1. This CDR3 comprises 16 residues. Germline CDR1 is LGHNA and CDR2 is YSLEER. J was trimmed by 10 bases and V by 0 bases; bases with no gene match: 13. The CDR3 nucleotides read TGCGCCAGCAGCCAAGACAGGGGGCCTACGACCACGGGAGCTTTCTTT. Protein sequence: CASSQDRGPTTTGAFF.

This clone was found once. CDR3 DNA sequence: TGTGCTAGTGGTTTGGCGTACGGGACAGCCTACGAGCAGTACTTC. Translated, it gives CASGLAYGTAYEQYF. The rearrangement joins TRBV12-5 to TRBJ2-7; TRBD1 matches 7 bases. Germline CDR1 LGHNT, CDR2 FRNRAP. The ends lost 1 base at V and 2 bases at J; junction bases unmatched: 5. CDR3 size: 15 residues.

This chain connects TRBV11-2 to TRBJ1-6; 7 bases match TRBD1. This CDR3 comprises 17 residues. Unmatched junction bases numbered 13, after V lost 2 bases and J lost 9 bases. Germline V gene lookup returns CDR1 SGHAT and CDR2 FQNNGV. CDR3 in amino acids: CASSLSRDSRGSSPLHF. CDR3 in DNA: TGTGCCAGCAGCTTATCCCGGGACAGCCGCGGAAGTTCACCCCTCCACTTT.

V is TRBV30 and J is TRBJ1-2; D is unclear. V shed 0 bases and J shed 6 bases, with 8 bases lying between them. Germline V gene data show CDR1 as GTSNPN and CDR2 as SVGIG (reference sequence). The CDR3 sequence is 12 residues long. CDR3 amino acids: CAWSVLLDGYTF. In DNA form, the CDR3 reads TGTGCCTGGAGTGTACTCCTTGATGGCTACACCTTC.

This clone has just one count. This chain joins TRBV13 and TRBJ2-7; D uncertain. Germline V gene data show CDR1 as PRHDT and CDR2 as FYEKMQ (reference sequence). V shed 1 base and J shed 6 bases, with 10 bases lying between them. The CDR3 consists of 13 residues. Here the CDR3 reads CASSLARPSEQYF. Here the CDR3 DNA reads TGTGCCAGCAGCTTAGCACGCCCTTCCGAGCAGTACTTC.

The chain joins TRBV4-2 to TRBJ1-6; 9 bases map to TRBD1. V lost 3 bases and J lost 7; bases outside the gene matches: 7. Germline V gives CDR1 LGHNA, CDR2 YNFKEQ. The CDR3 runs to 16 residues. The CDR3 loop reads CASSQGLDRGNSPLHF. CDR3 sequence (DNA): TGTGCCAGCAGCCAGGGCTTGGACAGGGGCAATTCACCCCTCCACTTT.

The chain couples TRBV6-5 to TRBJ2-5, with 11 bases that match TRBD1. The CDR3 covers 16 residues. Germline lookup yields CDR1 MNHEY and CDR2 SVGAGI. Unmatched junction bases numbered 7, after V lost 3 bases and J lost 4 bases. CDR3 sequence: CASSYSGTGGRETQYF. The CDR3 DNA sequence: TGTGCCAGCAGTTATTCCGGGACAGGGGGGCGAGAGACCCAGTACTTC.

This chain connects TRBV5-1 to TRBJ1-4; tentatively, D is TRBD1 (5 bases). The V gene lost 7 bases and the J gene lost 7 bases, with 17 bases spanning the gap. The germline V gene has CDR1 SGHRS and CDR2 YFSETQ. The CDR3 covers 14 residues. The CDR3 region has the DNA TGCGCCAGCTCCTCGGGGGGTTTTAGTGAAAAACTGTTTTTT. As protein: CASSSGGFSEKLFF.

CDR3 nucleotides: TGTGCCAGCAGTGAAGCTGGCAGGGGATACTATGGCTACACCTTC. Translated, it gives CASSEAGRGYYGYTF. The rearrangement links TRBV2 to TRBJ1-2; TRBD1 is a possible D gene (6 bases). Trimming cost V 0 bases and J 3 bases, with 11 bases left between them. Germline V gives CDR1 SNHLY, CDR2 FYNNEI. The length of the CDR3 is 15 residues.

The chain couples TRBV27 to TRBJ2-2, with unresolved D. Deletions cut 3 bases from V and 6 bases from J, with 5 bases between. This CDR3 is 12 amino acids long. From germline, CDR1 is MNHEY and CDR2 SMNVEV (reference sequence). The CDR3 sequence: CASSLYSGELFF. The CDR3 nucleotides are TGTGCCAGCAGTTTGTACTCCGGGGAGCTGTTTTTT.

The chain employs TRBV5-4 and TRBJ2-3, with 10 nucleotides matching TRBD2. The CDR3 is 16 residues long. V lost 4 bases, J lost 4 bases, and 9 bases stayed unmatched. The germline V gene has CDR1 SGHNT and CDR2 YYREEE (reference sequence). The CDR3 DNA sequence: TGTGCCAGCAGCCCCTTACAGCGGGGGGGCCCAGATACGCAGTATTTT. This codes for CASSPLQRGGPDTQYF.

The CDR3 DNA is TGTGCCAGCAGGTCGGGGAGCTCCTATAATTCACCCCTCCACTTT. It codes for CASRSGSSYNSPLHF. This chain connects TRBV27 to TRBJ1-6; D remains ambiguous. V lost 6 bases, J lost 0 bases, and 9 bases lay in between. This CDR3 contains 15 residues. The germline gives CDR1 MNHEY, CDR2 SMNVEV (reference sequence).